The clone carrying this T cell receptor (beta chain) was counted a single time. The antigen is unknown. CDR1 and CDR2 from the germline V gene are SGDLS and YYNGEE. The CDR3 spans 15 residues. The trim removed 0 bases at V and 4 bases at J, leaving 2 bases unmatched. The record originates from a study of cytomegalovirus exposure and HLA in healthy donors. Overall study results and limits: The authors enumerated some 170 TCR beta chains as linked to cytomegalovirus. An Asian-associated ancestry cluster reportedly showed fewer N-insertions than the approximately 650-donor mean in a later analysis. Several V segments, TRBV6-2 and TRBV6-3 among them, could not be told apart and were dropped. Presence/absence analyses assumed roughly uniform sequencing depth across donors, which may not hold.

PCR was performed using 60 Vbeta and 13 Jbeta primers. Only in-frame clones appear in the TCRdb table, and some are missing; sequencing was by immunoSEQ multiplex PCR. The sample gives 150,000 to 200,000 clones, 79% of which show up once; over 2% is in the top ten. What was sequenced was PBMCs. This chain connects TRBV9 to TRBJ2-1; 9 bases line up with TRBD2. This clonotype was obtained from a woman aged 50 to 60 in good health and CMV-seronegative. Here the CDR3 DNA reads TGTGCCAGCAGCGTAGGACTAGCGGATTACAATGAGCAGTTCTTC. Protein: CASSVGLADYNEQFF. The complete variable domain, with remaining parts taken from reference TRBV9 and TRBJ2-1, reads DSGVTQTPKHLITATGQRVTLRCSPRSGDLSVYWYQQSLDQGLQFLIQYYNGEERAKGNILERFSAQQFPDLHSELNLSSLELGDSALYFCASSVGLADYNEQFFGPGTRLTVL.